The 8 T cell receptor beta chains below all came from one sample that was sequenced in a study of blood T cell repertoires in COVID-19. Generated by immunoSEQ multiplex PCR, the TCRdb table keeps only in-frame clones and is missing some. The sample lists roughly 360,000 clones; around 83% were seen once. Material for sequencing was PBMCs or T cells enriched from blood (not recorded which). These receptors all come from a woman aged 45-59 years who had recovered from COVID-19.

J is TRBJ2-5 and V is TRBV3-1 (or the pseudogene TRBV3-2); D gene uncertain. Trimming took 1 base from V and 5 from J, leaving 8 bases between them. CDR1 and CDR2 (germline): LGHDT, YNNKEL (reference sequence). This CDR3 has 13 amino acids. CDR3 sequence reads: CASSQVVRETQYF. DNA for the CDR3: TGTGCCAGCAGCCAAGTGGTTCGGGAGACCCAGTACTTC.

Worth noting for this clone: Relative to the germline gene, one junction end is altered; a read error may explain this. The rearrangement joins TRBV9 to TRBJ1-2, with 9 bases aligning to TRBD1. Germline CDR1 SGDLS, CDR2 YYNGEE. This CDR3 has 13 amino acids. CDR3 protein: CASSDLRDRALHF. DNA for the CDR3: TGTGCCAGCAGCGACCTACGGGACAGGGCCCTACACTTC.

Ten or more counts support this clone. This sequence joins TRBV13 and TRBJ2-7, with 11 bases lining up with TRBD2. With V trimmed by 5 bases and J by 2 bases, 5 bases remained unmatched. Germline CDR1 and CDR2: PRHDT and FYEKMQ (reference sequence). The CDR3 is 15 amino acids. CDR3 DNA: TGTGCCAGCAGCCGGGGACTAGCGGTAACCTACGAGCAGTACTTC. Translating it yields CASSRGLAVTYEQYF.

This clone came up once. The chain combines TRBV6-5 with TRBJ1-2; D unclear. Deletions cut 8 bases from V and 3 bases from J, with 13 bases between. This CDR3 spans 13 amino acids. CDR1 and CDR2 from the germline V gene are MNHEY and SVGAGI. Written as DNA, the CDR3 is TGTGCCAGCCACCGTGGGCCTCACTATGGCTACACCTTC. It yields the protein CASHRGPHYGYTF.

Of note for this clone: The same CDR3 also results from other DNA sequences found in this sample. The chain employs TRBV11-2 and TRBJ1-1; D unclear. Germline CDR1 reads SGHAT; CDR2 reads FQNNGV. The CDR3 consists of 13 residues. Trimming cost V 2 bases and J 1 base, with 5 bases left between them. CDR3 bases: TGTGCCAGCAGCTTAAGAGGGAACACTGAAGCTTTCTTT. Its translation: CASSLRGNTEAFF.

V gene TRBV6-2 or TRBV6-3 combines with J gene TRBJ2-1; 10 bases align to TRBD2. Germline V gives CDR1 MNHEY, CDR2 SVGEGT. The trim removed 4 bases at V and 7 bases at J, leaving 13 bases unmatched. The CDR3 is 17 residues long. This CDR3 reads CASSSFWTSGPRNEQFF. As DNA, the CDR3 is TGTGCCAGCAGTTCCTTCTGGACTAGCGGTCCACGGAATGAGCAGTTCTTC.

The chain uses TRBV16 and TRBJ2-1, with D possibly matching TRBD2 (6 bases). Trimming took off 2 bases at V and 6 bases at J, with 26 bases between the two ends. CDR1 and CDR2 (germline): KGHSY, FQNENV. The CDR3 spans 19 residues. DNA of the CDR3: TGTGCCAGCAGCCAAAGGGGAGGAGGAACCGGGACTGGCACCAATGAGCAGTTCTTC. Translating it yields CASSQRGGGTGTGTNEQFF.

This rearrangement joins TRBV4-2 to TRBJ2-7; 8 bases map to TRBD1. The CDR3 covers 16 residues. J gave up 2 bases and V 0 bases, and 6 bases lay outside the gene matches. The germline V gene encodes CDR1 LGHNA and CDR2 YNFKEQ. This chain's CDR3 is CASSQDGLDRAYEQYF. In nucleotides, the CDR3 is TGTGCCAGCAGCCAAGATGGTTTGGACAGGGCCTACGAGCAGTACTTC.